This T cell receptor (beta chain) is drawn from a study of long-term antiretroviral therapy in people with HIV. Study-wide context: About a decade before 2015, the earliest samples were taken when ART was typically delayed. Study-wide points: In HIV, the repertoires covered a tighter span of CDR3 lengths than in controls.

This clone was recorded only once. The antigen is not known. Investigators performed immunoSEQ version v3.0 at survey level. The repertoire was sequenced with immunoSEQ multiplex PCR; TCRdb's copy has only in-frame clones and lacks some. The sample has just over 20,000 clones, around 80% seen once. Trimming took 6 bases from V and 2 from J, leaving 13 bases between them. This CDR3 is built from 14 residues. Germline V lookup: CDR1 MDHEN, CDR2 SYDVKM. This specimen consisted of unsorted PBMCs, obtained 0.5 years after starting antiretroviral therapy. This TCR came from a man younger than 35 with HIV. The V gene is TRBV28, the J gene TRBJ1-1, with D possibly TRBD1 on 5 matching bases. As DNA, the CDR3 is TGTGCCAGCAGACTAGCCAGGGTCAACACTGAAGCTTTCTTT. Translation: CASRLARVNTEAFF.